A selection of T cell receptor beta chains follows, all from one sample in a study of T cells after yellow fever vaccination. Each CDR3 protein is one row after TCRdb ran MiXCR on the 5' RACE reads. The sample has around 360,000 distinct CDR3 sequences; roughly 12% are singletons. This specimen was PBMCs, taken on the day of the first yellow fever vaccination. These TCRs come from a man between 18 and 29 years old who received the YFV17D yellow fever vaccine. Both conserved end residues are part of each CDR3. D genes are given only for firm matches. Some rows mark clone size as missing; the rest say once, few, many or name a class of expanded clone.

cdr3_nt cdr3_aa d_call v_call clone_size j_call
TGTGCCAGCAGCCCCGGACAGGGGTTTGGAGATACGCAGTATTTT CASSPGQGFGDTQYF TRBD1 TRBV11-2 . TRBJ2-3
TGCGCCAGCAGCGTAACATTAGCGGGGGCCACAGATACGCAGTATTTT CASSVTLAGATDTQYF TRBD2 TRBV5-1 few TRBJ2-3
TGCGCCAGCAGCTTTGGAGACAGGGATTTCGACGAGACCCAGTACTTC CASSFGDRDFDETQYF TRBD1 TRBV5-1 . TRBJ2-5
TGTGCCATCAGGGCAGGGGACACCGGGGAGCTGTTTTTT CAIRAGDTGELFF . TRBV10-3 few TRBJ2-2
TGTGCCAGCAGTTTACGGCCCTATCGGGAGACCCAGTACTTC CASSLRPYRETQYF . TRBV27 . TRBJ2-5
TGTGCCAGCAGCTTGGTGGAGGGCGTGGGGGAGACCCAGTACTTC CASSLVEGVGETQYF . TRBV5-4 . TRBJ2-5
TGCGCCAGCAGCCAAGCCCTCGCAGAAAATAATTCACCCCTCCACTTT CASSQALAENNSPLHF . TRBV4-3 . TRBJ1-6
TGCAGTGCTAGAAACACCGGGGGATACACTGAAGCTTTCTTT CSARNTGGYTEAFF . TRBV20-1 . TRBJ1-1
TGCGCCAGCAACCCCCTCGACCCCTTCAATGAGCAGTTCTTC CASNPLDPFNEQFF . TRBV5-1 . TRBJ2-1
TGTGCCAGTAGTATAAGGGGGCGGAATCAGCCCCAGCATTTT CASSIRGRNQPQHF TRBD1 TRBV19 . TRBJ1-5
TGCAGTGCTCACTTACACCTAGCGGGGGGGCGAGAGACCCAGTACTTC CSAHLHLAGGRETQYF TRBD2 TRBV20-1 . TRBJ2-5
TGTGCCAGCAGCTATCCTAGCGGGGAGCTGTTTTTT CASSYPSGELFF . TRBV5-6 . TRBJ2-2
TGTGCCAGTAGTAACGCAGGGTATCGCCATGAGCAGTTCTTC CASSNAGYRHEQFF . TRBV19 few TRBJ2-1
TGTGCCAGCAGTGAAGCGAGAGACCGGAGCTCCTATAATTCACCCCTCCACTTT CASSEARDRSSYNSPLHF . TRBV2 . TRBJ1-6
TGTGCCTGGAGGACAGGGCCCGGGGGCTCCTACGAGCAGTACTTC CAWRTGPGGSYEQYF . TRBV30 . TRBJ2-7
TGCGCCAGCAGCTATCAAGGAGGGAGGGATCAGCCCCAGCATTTT CASSYQGGRDQPQHF . TRBV4-1 few TRBJ1-5
TGCGCCAGCAGCCAAGTTGACAATTCACCCCTCCACTTT CASSQVDNSPLHF . TRBV4-3 few TRBJ1-6